This T cell receptor (beta chain) is drawn from a study of blood T cell repertoires in COVID-19. Overall study context: Samples taken during acute and convalescent COVID-19 were collected in the United States, Italy and Spain.

The authors' processing: Researchers report that nucleated cell counts were estimated from reference gene primer amplification. Clones were sequenced by immunoSEQ multiplex PCR, and TCRdb holds only the in-frame ones, with some missing. V and J calls and clone size come straight from that table; D and trimming were deduced from the DNA. Found here are hundreds of thousands of clones, around 90% of them singletons; the top ten hold around 1.8%. V dropped 6 bases and J dropped 7; count of bases not matched to a gene: 7. The germline V gene has CDR1 SGHNT and CDR2 YYREEE (reference sequence). The length of the CDR3 is 14 residues. This clone has a handful of counts.

The chain couples TRBV5-4 to TRBJ1-6, with 7 nucleotides matching TRBD1. The specimen was PBMCs or T cells enriched from blood (not recorded which). The clonotype was recovered from a woman aged 18-29 years who had recovered from COVID-19. The CDR3 DNA reads as TGTGCCAGCACCAGGGGGGACAGAAATTCACCCCTCCACTTT. Translating it yields CASTRGDRNSPLHF.